The clone carrying this TCR beta chain was detected ten times or more. The antigen is not known. The data stem from a study of glioma-infiltrating T cells. Study observations and caveats: Tissue-blood divergence was below expectation in non-neoplastic patients, above in gliomas.

Amplification of TCR alpha and beta CDR3 regions from RNA used iRepertoire nested multiplex PCR. TCRdb re-called the multiplex PCR reads with MiXCR, one entry per CDR3 protein. The sample contains 90,000 to 100,000 distinct CDR3 sequences, about 37% of which appear only once. V lost 4 bases and J lost 4, with 13 bases in between. This CDR3 contains 14 residues. The germline CDR1 and CDR2 sequences are MNHEY and SMNVEV (reference sequence). Sequencing was done on a sample of glioma tissue, nonneoplastic brain tissue, or PBMCs (not recorded which). The sequence was collected from a human donor with low-grade glioma or glioblastoma, undergoing nonglioma brain surgery, or in good health (not recorded which). This chain joins TRBV27 and TRBJ1-2; possible D gene TRBD1, 6 bases. The CDR3 coding sequence is TGTGCCAGCAGTTACCGGGACACCAGCTATGGCTACACCTTC. This translates into CASSYRDTSYGYTF.